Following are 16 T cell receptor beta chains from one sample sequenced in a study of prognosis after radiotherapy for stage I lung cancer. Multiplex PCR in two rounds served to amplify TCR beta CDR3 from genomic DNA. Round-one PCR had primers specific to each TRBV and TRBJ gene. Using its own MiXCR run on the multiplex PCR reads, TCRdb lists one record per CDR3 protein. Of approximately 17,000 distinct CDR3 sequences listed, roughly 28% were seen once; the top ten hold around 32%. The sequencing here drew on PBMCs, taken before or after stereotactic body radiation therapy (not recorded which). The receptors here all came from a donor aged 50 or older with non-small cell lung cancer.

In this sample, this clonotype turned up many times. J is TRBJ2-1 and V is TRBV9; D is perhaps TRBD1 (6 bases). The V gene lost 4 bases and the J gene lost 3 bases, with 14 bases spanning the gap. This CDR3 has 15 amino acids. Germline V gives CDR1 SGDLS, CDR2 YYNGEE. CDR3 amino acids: CASSPRQGRYNEQFF. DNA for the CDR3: TGTGCCAGCAGCCCTCGGCAGGGGCGCTACAATGAGCAGTTCTTC.

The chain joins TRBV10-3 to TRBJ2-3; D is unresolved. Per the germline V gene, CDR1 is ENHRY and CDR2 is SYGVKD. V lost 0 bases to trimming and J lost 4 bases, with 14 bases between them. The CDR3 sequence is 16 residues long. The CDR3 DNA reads TGTGCCATCAGTGAGTCTACTATCCTAGTGGCAGATACGCAGTATTTT. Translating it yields CAISESTILVADTQYF.

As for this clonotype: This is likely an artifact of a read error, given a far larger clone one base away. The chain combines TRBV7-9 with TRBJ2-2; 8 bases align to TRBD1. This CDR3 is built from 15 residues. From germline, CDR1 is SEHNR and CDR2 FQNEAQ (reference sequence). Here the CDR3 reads CASSPDRVGTGEMFF. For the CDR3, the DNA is TGTGCCAGCAGCCCGGACAGGGTTGGCACCGGGGAGATGTTTTTT.

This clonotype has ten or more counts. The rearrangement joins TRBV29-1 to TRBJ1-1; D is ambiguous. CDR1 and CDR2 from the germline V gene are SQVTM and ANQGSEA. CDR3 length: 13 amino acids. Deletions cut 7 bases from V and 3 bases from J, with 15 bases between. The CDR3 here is CSANLAGDTEAFF. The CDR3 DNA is TGCAGCGCCAACCTCGCCGGGGACACTGAAGCTTTCTTT.

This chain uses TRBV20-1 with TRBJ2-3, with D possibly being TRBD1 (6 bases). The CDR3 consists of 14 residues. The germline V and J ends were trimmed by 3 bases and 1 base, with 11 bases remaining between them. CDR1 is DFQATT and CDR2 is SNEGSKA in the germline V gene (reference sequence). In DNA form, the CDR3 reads TGCAGTGCTAGGCCGGGACATGGCACAGATACGCAGTATTTT. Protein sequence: CSARPGHGTDTQYF.

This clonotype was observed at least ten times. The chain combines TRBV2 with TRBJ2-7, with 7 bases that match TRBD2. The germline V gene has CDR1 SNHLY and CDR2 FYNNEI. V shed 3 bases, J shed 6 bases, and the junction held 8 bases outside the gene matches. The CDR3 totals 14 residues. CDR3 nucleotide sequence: TGTGCCAGCAGTGAGTCTAGCGGAGCTAGCGAGCAGTACTTC. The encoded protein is CASSESSGASEQYF. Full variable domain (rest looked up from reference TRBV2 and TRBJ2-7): EPEVTQTPSHQVTQMGQEVILRCVPISNHLYFYWYRQILGQKVEFLVSFYNNEISEKSEIFDDQFSVERPDGSNFTLKIRSTKLEDSAMYFCASSESSGASEQYFGPGTRLTVT.

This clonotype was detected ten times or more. CDR3 sequence reads: CASSQGSQLGELFF. The CDR3 DNA reads as TGTGCCAGCAGCCAAGGGTCACAGCTCGGGGAGCTGTTTTTT. The chain employs TRBV3-1 and TRBJ2-2; D is unclear. Per the germline V gene, CDR1 is LGHDT and CDR2 is YNNKEL (reference sequence). Trimming took 1 base from V and 7 from J, leaving 10 bases between them. There are 14 residues in the CDR3. Filled out from reference TRBV3-1 and TRBJ2-2, the complete variable domain reads DTAVSQTPKYLVTQMGNDKSIKCEQNLGHDTMYWYKQDSKKFLKIMFSYNNKELIINETVPNRFSPKSPDKAHLNLHINSLELGDSAVYFCASSQGSQLGELFFGEGSRLTVL.

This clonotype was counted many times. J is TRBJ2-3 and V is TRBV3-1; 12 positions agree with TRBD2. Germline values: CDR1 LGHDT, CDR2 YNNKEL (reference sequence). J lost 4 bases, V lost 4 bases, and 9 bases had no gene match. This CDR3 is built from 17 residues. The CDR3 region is CASSPRLAGDNSDTQYF. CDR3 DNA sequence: TGTGCCAGCAGCCCCCGACTAGCGGGAGATAACTCAGATACGCAGTATTTT.

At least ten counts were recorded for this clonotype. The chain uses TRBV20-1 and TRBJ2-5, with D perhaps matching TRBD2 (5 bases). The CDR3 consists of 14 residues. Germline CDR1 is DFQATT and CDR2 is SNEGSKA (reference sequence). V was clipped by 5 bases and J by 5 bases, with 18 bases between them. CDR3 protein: CSAHPGYDSETQYF. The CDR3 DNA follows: TGCAGTGCTCATCCGGGATACGATTCCGAGACCCAGTACTTC.

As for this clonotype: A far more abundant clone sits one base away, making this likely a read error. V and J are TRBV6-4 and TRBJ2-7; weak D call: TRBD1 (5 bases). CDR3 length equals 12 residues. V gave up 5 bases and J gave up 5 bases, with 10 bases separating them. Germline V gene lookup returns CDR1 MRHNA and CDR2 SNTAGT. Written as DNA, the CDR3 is TGTGCCAGCAGTTCATCAGGGAACGAGCAGTACTTC. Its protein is CASSSSGNEQYF.

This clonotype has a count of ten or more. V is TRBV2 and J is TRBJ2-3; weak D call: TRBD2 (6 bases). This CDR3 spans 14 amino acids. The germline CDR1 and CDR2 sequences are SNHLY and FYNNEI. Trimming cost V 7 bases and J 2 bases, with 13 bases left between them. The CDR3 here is CASKADYNTDTQYF. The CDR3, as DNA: TGTGCCAGCAAAGCGGACTACAACACAGATACGCAGTATTTT. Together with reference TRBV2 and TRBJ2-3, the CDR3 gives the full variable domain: EPEVTQTPSHQVTQMGQEVILRCVPISNHLYFYWYRQILGQKVEFLVSFYNNEISEKSEIFDDQFSVERPDGSNFTLKIRSTKLEDSAMYFCASKADYNTDTQYFGPGTRLTVL.

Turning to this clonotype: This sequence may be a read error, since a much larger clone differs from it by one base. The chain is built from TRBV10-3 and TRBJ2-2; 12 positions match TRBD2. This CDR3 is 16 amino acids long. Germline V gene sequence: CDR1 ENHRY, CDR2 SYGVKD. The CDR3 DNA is TGTGCCATCAGAACGACTAGCGGGAGAAACAACGGGGAGCTGTTTTTT. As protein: CAIRTTSGRNNGELFF.

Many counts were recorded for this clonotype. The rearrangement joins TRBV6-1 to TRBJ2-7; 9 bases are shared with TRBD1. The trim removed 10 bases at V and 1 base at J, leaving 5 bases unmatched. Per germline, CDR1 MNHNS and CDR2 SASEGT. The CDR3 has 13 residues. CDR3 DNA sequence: TGTGCCACCCAGACAGGGGGGTCCTACGAGCAGTACTTC. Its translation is CATQTGGSYEQYF.

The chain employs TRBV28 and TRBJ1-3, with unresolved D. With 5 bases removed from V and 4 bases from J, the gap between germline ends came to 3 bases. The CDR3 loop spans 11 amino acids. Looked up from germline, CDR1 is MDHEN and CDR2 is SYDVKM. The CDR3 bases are TGTGCCAGCAGTAAAGGAAACACCATATATTTT. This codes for CASSKGNTIYF.

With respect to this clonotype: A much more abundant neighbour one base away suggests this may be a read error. CDR3 bases: TGTGCCAGCAGCTTGGGGGACAGTGACTATGGCTACACCTTC. It translates to CASSLGDSDYGYTF. This chain uses TRBV5-4 with TRBJ1-2; 7 bases fit TRBD1. The CDR3 covers 14 residues. Looked up from germline, CDR1 is SGHNT and CDR2 is YYREEE (reference sequence). V dropped 0 bases and J dropped 3; count of bases not matched to a gene: 2.

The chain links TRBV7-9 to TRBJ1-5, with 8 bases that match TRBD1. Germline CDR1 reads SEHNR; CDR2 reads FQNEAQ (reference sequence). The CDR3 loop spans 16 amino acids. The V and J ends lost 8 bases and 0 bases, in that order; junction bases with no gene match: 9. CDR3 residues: CASYKQGVPSNQPQHF. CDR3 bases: TGTGCCAGCTATAAACAGGGGGTCCCTAGCAATCAGCCCCAGCATTTT.